These T cell receptor beta chains were read from a single sample in a study of multiple sclerosis patients with progressive multifocal leukoencephalopathy. Only in-frame clones appear in the TCRdb table, and some are missing; sequencing was by immunoSEQ multiplex PCR. The sample consists of about 33,000 clones, about 90% of them appearing once. This sample comprised PBMCs, obtained from a patient treated with natalizumab. The receptor set was obtained from a human donor with progressive multifocal leukoencephalopathy. Each CDR3 is given with its conserved first and last residue. Fields, in order: D gene, clone size, J gene, V gene, CDR3 protein, CDR3 DNA. D genes are given only for firm matches. A row's size may be missing; if present it is once, few, many or a size class.

>TRBD2|NA|TRBJ2-7|TRBV7-2
CASSMTGTKTYEQYF
TGTGCCAGCAGCATGACCGGGACTAAGACCTACGAGCAGTACTTC
>NA|NA|TRBJ1-4|TRBV7-2
CASRSGDATNEKLFF
TGTGCCAGCAGATCCGGGGATGCAACTAATGAAAAACTGTTTTTT
>NA|NA|TRBJ2-4|TRBV5-1
CASSFQGGKNIQYF
TGCGCCAGCAGCTTCCAGGGGGGAAAAAACATTCAGTACTTC
>TRBD1|NA|TRBJ1-1|TRBV19
CASSISTTGEAFF
TGTGCCAGTAGTATCAGTACGACAGGGGAAGCTTTCTTT
>NA|NA|TRBJ2-7|TRBV6-1
CASSSGILSYEQYF
TGTGCCAGCAGTTCCGGGATTCTCTCCTACGAGCAGTACTTC
>NA|NA|TRBJ1-2|TRBV29-1
CSVETKQGGYTF
TGCAGCGTCGAAACTAAACAGGGAGGCTACACCTTC
>TRBD2|NA|TRBJ2-1|TRBV5-6
CASSLGLAVYNEQFF
TGTGCCAGCAGCTTAGGACTAGCGGTGTACAATGAGCAGTTCTTC
>NA|NA|TRBJ1-5|TRBV6-5
CASSPTGTNQPQHF
TGTGCCAGCAGCCCTACAGGGACCAATCAGCCCCAGCATTTT
>TRBD1|NA|TRBJ1-2|TRBV10-3
CAISSDRGGYGYTF
TGTGCCATCAGTAGCGACAGGGGTGGTTATGGCTACACCTTC
>TRBD2|NA|TRBJ2-3|TRBV4-1
CASSQDSQREGADTQYF
TGCGCCAGCAGCCAAGATTCACAGCGGGAGGGCGCAGATACGCAGTATTTT
>NA|NA|TRBJ1-5|TRBV27
CASSLHGRGVQPQHF
TGTGCCAGCAGTTTACATGGCAGGGGAGTTCAGCCCCAGCATTTT
>NA|NA|TRBJ1-5|TRBV7-2
CASSFYNQPQHF
TGTGCCAGCAGCTTTTACAATCAGCCCCAGCATTTT
>NA|NA|TRBJ1-1|TRBV5-1
CASSSGAVVTEAFF
TGCGCCAGCAGCTCAGGTGCGGTGGTCACTGAAGCTTTCTTT
>TRBD1|NA|TRBJ1-1|TRBV7-2
CASSFGQVEAFF
TGTGCCAGCAGCTTTGGACAGGTTGAAGCTTTCTTT
>NA|NA|TRBJ1-5|TRBV28
CASRLGGSRSNQPQHF
TGTGCCAGCAGGTTGGGGGGTTCGAGGAGCAATCAGCCCCAGCATTTT
>NA|once|TRBJ2-3|TRBV19
CASRRISGFTPADTQYF
TGTGCCAGTAGAAGAATTTCGGGTTTCACTCCGGCAGATACGCAGTATTTT
>NA|NA|TRBJ1-1|TRBV5-1
CASSLKDLNTEAFF
TGCGCCAGCAGCTTGAAAGACTTGAACACTGAAGCTTTCTTT
>NA|NA|TRBJ1-2|TRBV12-5
CASGLGIGYTF
TGTGCTAGTGGTTTGGGGATTGGCTACACCTTC
>NA|NA|TRBJ2-2|TRBV12-5
CASGLTVGADTGELFF
TGTGCTAGTGGTTTGACCGTGGGGGCAGACACCGGGGAGCTGTTTTTT
>NA|NA|TRBJ1-2|TRBV5-4
CASSSRQGYTF
TGTGCCAGCAGCTCACGACAGGGCTACACCTTC
>NA|NA|TRBJ1-5|TRBV7-2
CASSLRAALSSNQPQHF
TGTGCCAGCAGCTTAAGGGCAGCGTTGAGTAGCAATCAGCCCCAGCATTTT
>NA|NA|TRBJ1-4|TRBV29-1
CSVGGGSNEKLFF
TGCAGCGTGGGGGGGGGCTCTAATGAAAAACTGTTTTTT
>NA|NA|TRBJ2-1|TRBV18
CASSPGRTYNEQFF
TGTGCCAGCTCACCAGGACGAACCTACAATGAGCAGTTCTTC
>TRBD2|few|TRBJ2-1|TRBV10-3
CAISEPTSGRVGEQFF
TGTGCCATCAGTGAGCCGACTAGCGGGAGGGTCGGTGAGCAGTTCTTC
>TRBD1|NA|TRBJ2-3|TRBV7-6
CASSLQQGTTDTQYF
TGTGCCAGCAGCTTGCAACAGGGGACCACAGATACGCAGTATTTT
>NA|NA|TRBJ1-5|TRBV6-5
CASSARNQPQHF
TGTGCCAGCAGTGCCAGGAATCAGCCCCAGCATTTT
>NA|NA|TRBJ1-5|TRBV19
CASSGSWIQANQPQHF
TGTGCCAGTAGTGGATCCTGGATCCAAGCCAATCAGCCCCAGCATTTT
>NA|once|TRBJ1-1|TRBV9
CASSPDPANTEAFF
TGTGCCAGCAGCCCCGACCCAGCGAACACTGAAGCTTTCTTT
>NA|NA|TRBJ1-1|TRBV14
CASSPYRNTEAFF
TGTGCCAGCAGCCCCTACAGGAACACTGAAGCTTTCTTT
>TRBD2|NA|TRBJ2-1|TRBV4-2
CASSHRLAGSDEQFF
TGTGCCAGCAGCCACAGACTAGCGGGAAGCGATGAGCAGTTCTTC
>NA|NA|TRBJ1-2|TRBV19
CASSIDRGWIGYTF
TGTGCCAGTAGTATAGATCGGGGATGGATTGGCTACACCTTC
>NA|NA|TRBJ1-1|TRBV6-6
CASTQEAGGYGEAFF
TGTGCCAGCACGCAGGAGGCCGGGGGATATGGCGAAGCTTTCTTT
>NA|NA|TRBJ1-2|TRBV27
CASSRTQGPNYGYTF
TGTGCCAGCAGTCGGACGCAGGGGCCTAACTATGGCTACACCTTC
>NA|NA|TRBJ2-3|TRBV28
CASSLSPGTAGSTTDTQYF
TGTGCCAGCAGTTTGTCCCCCGGGACAGCGGGTTCCACCACAGATACGCAGTATTTT
>NA|NA|TRBJ2-7|TRBV4-2
CASSQEGGTLGSYEQYF
TGTGCCAGCAGCCAAGAGGGAGGCACGTTGGGCTCCTACGAGCAGTACTTC
>NA|NA|TRBJ1-1|TRBV12-2
CASRLGQGPTAFF
TGTGCAAGTCGCTTAGGACAGGGACCAACAGCTTTCTTT
>NA|NA|TRBJ1-2|TRBV5-6
CASSLATGSYTF
TGTGCCAGCAGCTTGGCGACGGGCAGCTACACCTTC
>NA|NA|TRBJ2-7|TRBV7-2
CASSLRETSVSGSYEQYF
TGTGCCAGCAGCTTACGCGAGACTAGTGTTTCCGGTTCCTACGAGCAGTACTTC
>TRBD2|NA|TRBJ2-7|TRBV30
CAWSGLAGYEQYF
TGTGCCTGGAGTGGACTAGCGGGTTACGAGCAGTACTTC
>TRBD1|NA|TRBJ2-7|TRBV5-1
CASGTGQATYEQYF
TGCGCCAGCGGAACGGGACAGGCCACCTACGAGCAGTACTTC
>NA|NA|TRBJ2-1|TRBV7-6
CASSLPSSFQFF
TGTGCCAGCAGCTTACCGTCGAGTTTTCAGTTCTTC
>TRBD1|NA|TRBJ2-7|TRBV30
CAWSRDRAAAEQYF
TGTGCCTGGAGTCGGGACAGGGCCGCCGCCGAGCAGTACTTC
>NA|once|TRBJ1-5|TRBV25-1
CASSVRSSGQPQHF
TGTGCCAGCAGTGTTCGATCCTCCGGGCAGCCCCAGCATTTT
>TRBD1|NA|TRBJ1-2|TRBV28
CASSLYGRGLSGYTF
TGTGCCAGCAGCCTTTATGGTAGGGGGCTTAGTGGCTACACCTTC
>NA|NA|TRBJ1-1|TRBV11-2
CASSLLDQNTEAFF
TGTGCCAGCAGCTTACTCGACCAGAACACTGAAGCTTTCTTT
>TRBD1|few|TRBJ1-2|TRBV4-2
CASSQDGGDRAYGYTF
TGTGCCAGCAGCCAAGATGGGGGCGACAGGGCCTATGGCTACACCTTC
>TRBD2|NA|TRBJ2-1|TRBV6-4
CASSDSGTSGSNEQFF
TGTGCCAGCAGTGACTCCGGGACTAGCGGGAGCAATGAGCAGTTCTTC
>TRBD2|once|TRBJ2-7|TRBV5-4
CASSPGVSGNYEQYF
TGTGCCAGCAGCCCGGGGGTTAGCGGGAACTACGAGCAGTACTTC
>NA|NA|TRBJ1-2|TRBV4-3
CASSQAGPGVKGGYTF
TGCGCCAGCAGCCAAGCAGGGCCAGGGGTGAAGGGTGGCTACACCTTC
>TRBD1|NA|TRBJ2-1|TRBV5-1
CASSLWDRGNEQFF
TGCGCCAGCAGCTTGTGGGACAGGGGCAATGAGCAGTTCTTC
>NA|NA|TRBJ2-7|TRBV6-5
CASSYSAYLDSYEQYF
TGTGCCAGCAGTTATTCTGCGTACCTCGACTCCTACGAGCAGTACTTC
>NA|once|TRBJ2-7|TRBV18
CASSPSMGGLNEQYF
TGTGCCAGCTCACCGTCAATGGGGGGTTTGAACGAGCAGTACTTC
>NA|NA|TRBJ1-1|TRBV6-1
CATARTFGTEAFF
TGTGCCACCGCTAGGACTTTCGGCACTGAAGCTTTCTTT
>NA|NA|TRBJ2-7|TRBV7-9
CALRGEQYF
TGTGCCCTTAGGGGGGAGCAGTACTTC
>NA|NA|TRBJ1-3|TRBV25-1
CASSEERTGNTIYF
TGTGCCAGCAGTGAAGAAAGAACCGGAAACACCATATATTTT
>TRBD1|NA|TRBJ2-7|TRBV5-4
CASSVTIRQGGNYEQYF
TGTGCCAGCAGCGTTACGATAAGACAGGGGGGGAACTACGAGCAGTACTTC
>TRBD2|NA|TRBJ2-3|TRBV7-3
CASSFTGGPSDTQYF
TGTGCCAGCAGCTTCACGGGAGGGCCGTCCGATACGCAGTATTTT